The rows below give T cell receptor beta chains drawn from one sample of a study of tumor-infiltrating lymphocytes in oesophageal squamous cell carcinoma. TCRdb fed the PCR reads into MiXCR, producing one record per CDR3 protein. The sample includes more than 9,500 distinct CDR3 sequences, roughly 54% of them seen just once. The sequenced sample was esophageal tumor tissue. The receptors shown here come from a male donor with esophageal squamous cell carcinoma. Both conserved end residues are part of each CDR3. Fields, in order: D gene, V gene, clone size, J gene, CDR3 DNA, CDR3 protein. A D gene is named only where the DNA matches it firmly. Where a row states a size, it is once, few, many or the class of an expanded clone; other rows omit it.

>TRBD2|TRBV6-1|-|TRBJ2-7
TGTGCCAGCAGTGAATGGGCTAGCGGGAGGGCCCGGTTCTTC
CASSEWASGRARFF
>-|TRBV7-3|-|TRBJ2-1
TGTGCCAGCAGCTTCCAAGGACTTCCAAATGAGCAGTTCTTC
CASSFQGLPNEQFF
>-|TRBV28|-|TRBJ2-1
TGTGCCAGCAGTTTACGGGGACGGCTTGATGAGCAGTTCTTC
CASSLRGRLDEQFF
>-|TRBV14|many|TRBJ2-1
TGTGCCAGCAGCCAAGGTACTAAGCAGTTCTTC
CASSQGTKQFF
>TRBD2|TRBV28|many|TRBJ2-5
TGTGCCAGCAGTCTCGGGACTAGCGGGGAGCAGTACTTC
CASSLGTSGEQYF
>-|TRBV12-3/TRBV12-4|-|TRBJ2-1
TGTGCCAGCAGAACCGACAGGGACTTTAACAATGAGCAGTTCTTC
CASRTDRDFNNEQFF
>TRBD2|TRBV11-2|-|TRBJ2-1
TGTGCCAGCAGCTCCCATAGCGGGTACTACAATGAGCAGTTCTTC
CASSSHSGYYNEQFF
>-|TRBV5-1|few|TRBJ2-7
TGCGCCAGCAGCTCCGAATACGAGCAGTACTTC
CASSSEYEQYF
>-|TRBV7-2|few|TRBJ2-1
TGTGCCAGCAGCTTAGCGCTAGCGCCCTCCTACAATGAGCAGTTCTTC
CASSLALAPSYNEQFF
>-|TRBV6-5|-|TRBJ2-1
TGTGCCAGCAGTTCAGACAGACTCTCCTACAATGAGCAGTTCTTC
CASSSDRLSYNEQFF
>-|TRBV7-2|few|TRBJ2-3
TGTGCCAGCAGCTTAGTTTACCCGGGACCCGTGACAGATACGCAGTATTTT
CASSLVYPGPVTDTQYF
>TRBD1|TRBV6-8|-|TRBJ1-1
TGTGCCACCCAGGGGGACAACACTGAAGCTTTCTTT
CATQGDNTEAFF
>-|TRBV7-3|-|TRBJ2-1
TGTGCCAGCAGCTTCGGCCCGAATGAGCAGTTCTTC
CASSFGPNEQFF
>-|TRBV12-3/TRBV12-4|once|TRBJ2-7
TGTGCCAGCAGTTTTCGGAACTCCTACGAGCAGTACTTC
CASSFRNSYEQYF
>-|TRBV7-2|-|TRBJ2-1
TGTGCCAGCGGAACAAGGGGCACTTACAATGAGCAGTTCTTC
CASGTRGTYNEQFF
>-|TRBV24-1|medium-sized|TRBJ2-5
TGTGCCACCAGTGATTCTTGGGTGGAGACCCAGTACTTC
CATSDSWVETQYF
>-|TRBV12-3/TRBV12-4|-|TRBJ1-5
TGTGCCAGCAGTTTTCGGTATAGCAATCAGCCCCAGCATTTT
CASSFRYSNQPQHF
>-|TRBV7-3|many|TRBJ2-1
TGTGCCAGCAGCTTAACGTCTCAAGGCTACAATGAGCAGTTCTTC
CASSLTSQGYNEQFF
>TRBD1|TRBV5-6|once|TRBJ2-7
TGTGCCAGCAGCTGGGGACAGGGCTCCAGCGAGCAGTACTTC
CASSWGQGSSEQYF
>-|TRBV11-3|medium-sized|TRBJ2-7
TGTGCCAGCAGCTTAGAGGGATATGGAAACGAGCAGTACTTC
CASSLEGYGNEQYF
>-|TRBV12-5|-|TRBJ2-1
TGTGCTAGTGGGATTGGGGGAGCCGGCTACAATGAGCAGTTCTTC
CASGIGGAGYNEQFF
>TRBD2|TRBV28|few|TRBJ2-1
TGTGCCAGCACCCGAGGCAGCGGGAGGGCCCCCTACAATGAGCAGTTCTTC
CASTRGSGRAPYNEQFF
>-|TRBV5-3|-|TRBJ2-7
TGTGCCAGCAGCTCCAGGGGAGCCTCACTATACGAGCAGTACTTC
CASSSRGASLYEQYF
>TRBD2|TRBV7-6|-|TRBJ2-3
TGTGCCAGCAGCTCAAGACTAGCGGGAGGGATCACAGATACGCAGTATTTT
CASSSRLAGGITDTQYF
>TRBD2|TRBV7-9|-|TRBJ2-5
TGTGCCAGCAGCTTAGGGACTAGCGGGAGGGGGACAGGGGAGCAGTACTTC
CASSLGTSGRGTGEQYF
>TRBD2|TRBV7-2|many|TRBJ2-1
TGTGCCAGCAGCTTGAAACTAGCGGGAGGGTTCAATGAGCAGTTCTTC
CASSLKLAGGFNEQFF
>-|TRBV6-1|-|TRBJ2-3
TGTGCCAGCAGTCCTGATCAATCGGGACGGGGGTTCAGTTTCACAGATACGCAGTATTTT
CASSPDQSGRGFSFTDTQYF
>-|TRBV28|few|TRBJ2-1
TGTGCCAGCAGTTTAGGAGGGAGCACCTACAATGAGCAGTTCTTC
CASSLGGSTYNEQFF
>TRBD2|TRBV7-7|-|TRBJ2-5
TGTGCTAGCAGCTTATATGGTCTAGCGGATCAAGAGACCCAGTACTTC
CASSLYGLADQETQYF
>-|TRBV7-3|-|TRBJ2-1
TGTGCCAGCAGCCCCGCGGGCTTCTCCTACAATGAGCAGTTCTTC
CASSPAGFSYNEQFF
>TRBD2|TRBV20-1|many|TRBJ2-1
TGCAGTGCTAGTGGCGGGACTATCCTTCTTTACAATGAGCAGTTCTTC
CSASGGTILLYNEQFF
>TRBD2|TRBV7-4|-|TRBJ2-7
TGTGCCAGCAGCCACCGACTAGCGGGGGCCTCACCCTCCTACGAGCAGTACTTC
CASSHRLAGASPSYEQYF
>TRBD2|TRBV7-9|-|TRBJ2-3
TGTGCCAGCAGCATTAGCGGGAGCACAGATACGCAGTATTTT
CASSISGSTDTQYF
>TRBD2|TRBV7-2|-|TRBJ2-1
TGTGCCAGCAGCTTAGGAGTGACTAGCGGGAGAAATGAGCAGTTCTTC
CASSLGVTSGRNEQFF
>-|TRBV24-1|-|TRBJ2-1
TGTGCCACCAGTGGAAGCGGAGGGGGACGCGGGTACAATGAGCAGTTCTTC
CATSGSGGGRGYNEQFF
>TRBD2|TRBV7-2|-|TRBJ2-1
TGTGCCAGCAGCTTGGGCTTAGCGGGATCCACCGAGCAGTTCTTC
CASSLGLAGSTEQFF
>-|TRBV12-3/TRBV12-4|-|TRBJ2-3
TGTGCCAGCAAAAAGGGGGGGAGTCTAACAGATACGCAGTATTTT
CASKKGGSLTDTQYF
>-|TRBV6-6|-|TRBJ2-5
TGTGCCAGCAGTTACGGACAAGAGACCCAGTACTTC
CASSYGQETQYF
>TRBD1|TRBV7-9|few|TRBJ2-1
TGTGCCAGCAGCTTAGGGGGACAGGAGCAGTTCTTC
CASSLGGQEQFF
>-|TRBV6-1|-|TRBJ2-4
TGTGCCAGCAGTCAACTCCAATCGTTCGGGGGAGCCAAAAACATTCAGTACTTC
CASSQLQSFGGAKNIQYF